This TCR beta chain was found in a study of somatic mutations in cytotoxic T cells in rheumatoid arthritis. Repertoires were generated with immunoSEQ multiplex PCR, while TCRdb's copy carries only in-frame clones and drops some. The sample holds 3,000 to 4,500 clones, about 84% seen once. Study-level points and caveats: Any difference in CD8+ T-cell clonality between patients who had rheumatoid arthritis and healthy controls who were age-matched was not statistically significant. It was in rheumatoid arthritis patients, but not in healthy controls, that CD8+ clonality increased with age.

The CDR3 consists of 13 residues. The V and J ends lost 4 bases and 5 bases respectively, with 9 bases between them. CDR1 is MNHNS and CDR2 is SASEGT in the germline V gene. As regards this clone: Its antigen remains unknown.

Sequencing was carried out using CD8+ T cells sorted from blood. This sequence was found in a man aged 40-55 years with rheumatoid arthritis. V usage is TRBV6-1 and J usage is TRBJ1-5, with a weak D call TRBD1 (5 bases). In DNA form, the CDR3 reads TGTGCCAGCAGTGTTGACAGTCATCAGCCCCAGCATTTT. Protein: CASSVDSHQPQHF.